In this sample, the clone carrying this T cell receptor beta chain turned up a few times. The V gene's germline CDR1 is SGHTA and CDR2 FQGNSA. With V trimmed by 1 base and J by 9 bases, 14 bases remained unmatched. This CDR3 contains 17 residues. This specimen comes from a study of early T cells in non-severe SARS-CoV-2 infection. One entry per CDR3 protein results from TCRdb running MiXCR on the 5' RACE reads. There are tens of thousands of distinct CDR3 sequences in the sample; 14% to 15% occur only once, and 5.5% to 7% lies in the top ten. Sequencing used whole blood. The chain joins TRBV7-2 to TRBJ2-4; 8 bases align to TRBD1. The sequence was obtained from an adult who was a healthcare worker with PCR-confirmed SARS-CoV-2 infection or an uninfected control (not recorded which). CDR3 nucleotides: TGTGCCAGCAGCTTAGGTCTGCCGGACAGGGTAAATACCATTCAGTACTTC. It translates to CASSLGLPDRVNTIQYF.